This TCR beta chain emerged from a study of CD8+CD57+ T cells in acquired aplastic anemia listed by TCRdb under 2018. The study in broad terms: On average, sorted CD4+ and CD8+ cells yielded 3.2 ug of extracted DNA, with a range of roughly 0.18 to 30 ug. CD8+CD57+ expansion was defined as a frequency above the mean frequency observed in healthy subjects. What the study reported, not specific to this receptor: Patients and healthy controls showed no significant difference in CD8+ Simpson's diversity (P=0.060). Around 30 CD8+ CDR3 sequences were found in both patients and controls but appeared to be highly expressed in patients and within the immunodominant clones of the patients.

This clonotype was recorded at least ten times. Its cognate antigen has yet to be identified. One base away there is no much larger clone; base qualities are not given. Genomic DNA served as template for TCR beta VDJ combination and CDR3 sequence profiling. TCR repertoire sequencing was run on an Illumina HiSeq 2000. In the authors' own workflow: TRBV/TRBJ rearrangement plots, CDR3 size and DJ length profiles, and Simpson's diversity index were used to evaluate the repertoires. Whichever DNA sequence was most abundant in the deep sequencing data was defined as the immunodominant clone. CDR3 amino acid sequences were checked for sharing between subjects and were compared against published repertoires and the VDJdb database. TCRdb took the public reads, trimmed them with fastp at Q25, ran MiXCR for clone calling and kept in-frame beta chains. CDR3 protein sequences are deduplicated, and each keeps its most common genes and DNA. TCRdb's processing, not the study's, gives the V and J calls here. The sample table contains 180,000 or so distinct CDR3 sequences; only one count was recorded for less than 60% of them. In total, the top ten clones hold 1.8% of the sample.

From cysteine to phenylalanine, the CDR3 is 15 amino acids long. Of the read, only the CDR3 DNA is kept; its 45 bases are in frame from base 1. Based on the germline V gene, the CDR1 and CDR2 sequences are MGHRA and YSYEKL. V and J lose 4 bases and 4 bases, and a span of 17 bases separates them. The patients picked for sequencing were ones in whom flow cytometry had shown an expansion of CD8+CD57+ cells. Every patient had severe acquired aplastic anemia, diagnosed using the International Study of Aplastic Anemia and Agranulocytosis and Camitta criteria. No patient had received any therapy when blood was sampled. In the study, sorted CD4+ and CD8+ blood T cells from patients with severe aplastic anemia and from healthy subjects underwent deep sequencing of TCR repertoires. Patients were enrolled under clinicaltrials.gov protocols 00001620, 01623167, 00001397, 00071045, 00081523 and 00961064 in the USA. Ficoll-Paque density gradient centrifugation was used to isolate peripheral blood mononuclear cells. Before DNA extraction, CD4+ and CD8+ T cells were sorted by FACS or by magnetic beads.

Specimen: sorted CD4+, CD8+, or CD8+CD57+ T cells (not recorded which) from PBMCs. The V and J segments used are TRBV4-1 and TRBJ2-7; there is no confident call for the D gene. The receptor was derived from a human donor with aplastic anemia. CDR3 region: CASSPQTGWQYEQYF. Here is the DNA: TGCGCCAGCAGCCCGCAGACGGGCTGGCAGTACGAGCAGTACTTC.